The 9 T cell receptor beta chains below were found in one sample sequenced in a study of patients and donors after allogeneic stem cell transplantation. TCRdb recomputed calls from the RT-PCR reads with MiXCR, one row per CDR3 protein. The repertoire has tens of thousands of distinct CDR3 sequences, about an eighth of them found once; the top ten carry around 33%. Sequencing was carried out using blood, either unsorted or a sorted T cell fraction (not recorded which). The source of these receptors is a human donor who was either an allogeneic HSCT recipient or a stem cell or donor lymphocyte infusion donor (not recorded which). It is not recorded whose cells these are; they may come from a transplant donor.

This clonotype was picked up a small number of times. The chain links TRBV7-9 to TRBJ2-1; the D gene is possibly TRBD2 (6 bases). Deletions cut 5 bases from V and 8 bases from J, with 19 bases between. Germline V lookup: CDR1 SEHNR, CDR2 FQNEAQ (reference sequence). The CDR3 is 15 amino acids. Here the CDR3 reads CASSHRENILDEQFF. Written as DNA, the CDR3 is TGTGCCAGCAGCCACCGGGAGAACATTTTGGATGAGCAGTTCTTC.

This clonotype was seen a few times. V usage is TRBV10-3 and J usage is TRBJ2-5; D remains unclear. Per germline, CDR1 ENHRY and CDR2 SYGVKD. The CDR3 length is 15 residues. Deletions cut 0 bases from V and 7 bases from J, with 15 bases between. The CDR3 protein is CAISESEREELTQYF. The CDR3 DNA sequence: TGTGCCATCAGTGAGTCAGAAAGGGAAGAGTTGACCCAGTACTTC.

This clonotype occurred a few times. The chain has TRBV10-3 and TRBJ2-7; weak D call: TRBD1 (6 bases). This CDR3 is built from 15 residues. Deletions cut 3 bases from V and 4 bases from J, with 16 bases between. Per germline, CDR1 ENHRY and CDR2 SYGVKD. The CDR3 loop reads CAISEFPDRRYEQYF. For the CDR3, the DNA is TGTGCCATCAGTGAATTTCCCGACAGGCGATACGAGCAGTACTTC.

This clonotype was observed a handful of times. The chain couples TRBV18 to TRBJ2-5; D is undetermined. This CDR3 has 13 amino acids. Germline CDR1 KGHSH, CDR2 LQKENI. Trimming shortened V by 3 bases and J by 1 base, and 6 bases separated the two germline ends. CDR3 protein: CASSPGIQETQYF. CDR3 in DNA: TGTGCCAGCTCACCGGGAATCCAAGAGACCCAGTACTTC. Complete variable domain (other parts from reference TRBV18 and TRBJ2-5): NAGVMQNPRHLVRRRGQEARLRCSPMKGHSHVYWYRQLPEEGLKFMVYLQKENIIDESGMPKERFSAEFPKEGPSILRIQQVVRGDSAAYFCASSPGIQETQYFGPGTRLLVL.

As regards this clonotype: A read error is possible here, since a much larger clone lies one base away. The CDR3 does not end in the conserved phenylalanine or tryptophan, so this is likely a read error. The genes are TRBV7-8 and TRBJ2-3, with 11 positions matching TRBD2. Losses at the gene ends were 4 bases for V and 1 base for J; bases not matched to a gene: 4. Germline V CDR1 and CDR2: SGHVS, FQNEAQ. The CDR3 length is 16 residues. Written as DNA, the CDR3 is TGTGCCAGCAGCTCATTAGCGGGGGGGGGCACAGATACGCAGTATTTG. This encodes CASSSLAGGGTDTQYL.

This clonotype was observed a few times. V is TRBV7-8 and J is TRBJ2-1; D remains ambiguous. V shed 4 bases and J shed 7 bases, with 8 bases lying between them. The CDR3 loop spans 12 amino acids. Germline values: CDR1 SGHVS, CDR2 FQNEAQ. Written as DNA, the CDR3 is TGTGCCAGCAGCTCGTTCTTTAATGAGCAGTTCTTC. Protein: CASSSFFNEQFF.

This chain links TRBV7-9 with TRBJ2-2, with 8 bases lining up with TRBD2. Germline loops: CDR1 SEHNR, CDR2 FQNEAQ (reference sequence). The V gene end was trimmed by 10 bases and the J gene end by 3 bases; junction bases not matched to a gene: 10. The CDR3 length is 15 residues. The CDR3, as DNA: TGTGCCACCCAACCCCCGCGGGAGGACACCGGGGAGCTGTTTTTT. It specifies CATQPPREDTGELFF.

This clonotype is medium-sized (0.01 to 0.1%) by share. The chain joins TRBV11-2 to TRBJ1-1; 7 nucleotides match TRBD1. There are 16 residues in the CDR3. The germline gives CDR1 SGHAT, CDR2 FQNNGV. J gave up 0 bases and V 3 bases, and 7 bases lay outside the gene matches. The CDR3 loop is CASSFSTGKLNTEAFF. In nucleotides, the CDR3 is TGTGCCAGCAGCTTCTCGACAGGGAAGTTGAACACTGAAGCTTTCTTT. The full variable domain, rest sourced from reference TRBV11-2 and TRBJ1-1, is EAGVAQSPRYKIIEKRQSVAFWCNPISGHATLYWYQQILGQGPKLLIQFQNNGVVDDSQLPKDRFSAERLKGVDSTLKIQPAKLEDSAVYLCASSFSTGKLNTEAFFGQGTRLTVV.

This clonotype was counted ten times or more. The gene calls are TRBV3-1 and TRBJ1-2; 7 nucleotides line up with TRBD1. CDR1 and CDR2 from the germline V gene are LGHDT and YNNKEL (reference sequence). The CDR3 loop spans 13 amino acids. V trimming: 6 bases; J trimming: 11 bases; junction bases outside the gene matches: 12. In DNA, the CDR3 is TGTGCCAGCAGGACTAACTGGGACAGTCCATACACCTTC. It is translated as CASRTNWDSPYTF.